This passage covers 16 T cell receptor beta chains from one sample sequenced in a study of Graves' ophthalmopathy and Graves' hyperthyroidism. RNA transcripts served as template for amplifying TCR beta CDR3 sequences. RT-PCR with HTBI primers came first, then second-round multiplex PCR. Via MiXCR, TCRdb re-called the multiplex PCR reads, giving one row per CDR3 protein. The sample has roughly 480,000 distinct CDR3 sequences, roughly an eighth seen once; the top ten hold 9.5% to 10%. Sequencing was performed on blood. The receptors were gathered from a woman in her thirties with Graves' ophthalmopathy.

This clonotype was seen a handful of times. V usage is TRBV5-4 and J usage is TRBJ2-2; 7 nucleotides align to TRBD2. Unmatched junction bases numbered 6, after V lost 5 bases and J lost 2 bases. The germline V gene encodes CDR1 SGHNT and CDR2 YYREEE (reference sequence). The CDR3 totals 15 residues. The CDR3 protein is CASSAGTTNTGELFF. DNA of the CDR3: TGTGCCAGCAGTGCCGGGACTACCAACACCGGGGAGCTGTTTTTT.

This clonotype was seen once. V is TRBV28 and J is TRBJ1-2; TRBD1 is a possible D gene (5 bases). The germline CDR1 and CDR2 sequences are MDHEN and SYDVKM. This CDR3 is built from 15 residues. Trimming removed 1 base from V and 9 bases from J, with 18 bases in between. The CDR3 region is CASSLSVRRGLSYTF. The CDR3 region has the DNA TGTGCCAGCAGTTTATCCGTCAGGCGGGGGTTGAGCTACACCTTC.

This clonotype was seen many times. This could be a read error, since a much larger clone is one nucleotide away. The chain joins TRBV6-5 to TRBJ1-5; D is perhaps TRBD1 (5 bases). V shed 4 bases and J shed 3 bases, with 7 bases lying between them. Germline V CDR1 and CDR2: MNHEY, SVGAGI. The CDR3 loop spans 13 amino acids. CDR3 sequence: CASSWGNNQPQHF. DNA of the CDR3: TGTGCCAGCAGTTGGGGGAACAATCAGCCCCAGCATTTT.

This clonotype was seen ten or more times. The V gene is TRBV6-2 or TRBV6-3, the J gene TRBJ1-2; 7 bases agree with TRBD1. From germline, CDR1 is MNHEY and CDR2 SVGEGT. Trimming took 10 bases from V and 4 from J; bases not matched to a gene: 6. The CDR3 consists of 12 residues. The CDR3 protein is CATQTGRYGYTF. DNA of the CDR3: TGTGCCACCCAGACAGGGCGCTATGGCTACACCTTC.

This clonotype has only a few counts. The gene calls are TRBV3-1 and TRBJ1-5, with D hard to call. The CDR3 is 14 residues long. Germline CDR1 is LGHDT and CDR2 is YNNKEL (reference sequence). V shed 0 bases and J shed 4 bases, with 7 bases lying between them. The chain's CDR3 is CASSQDTVNQPQHF. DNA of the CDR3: TGTGCCAGCAGCCAAGATACGGTAAATCAGCCCCAGCATTTT.

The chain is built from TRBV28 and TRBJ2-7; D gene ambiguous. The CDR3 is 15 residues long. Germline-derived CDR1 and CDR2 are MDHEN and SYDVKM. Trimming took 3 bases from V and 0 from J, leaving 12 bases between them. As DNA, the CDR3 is TGTGCCAGCAGTTTGTCCGGGTGGAGCTCCTACGAGCAGTACTTC. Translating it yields CASSLSGWSSYEQYF. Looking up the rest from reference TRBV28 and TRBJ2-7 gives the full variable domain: DVKVTQSSRYLVKRTGEKVFLECVQDMDHENMFWYRQDPGLGLRLIYFSYDVKMKEKGDIPEGYSVSREKKERFSLILESASTNQTSMYLCASSLSGWSSYEQYFGPGTRLTVT.

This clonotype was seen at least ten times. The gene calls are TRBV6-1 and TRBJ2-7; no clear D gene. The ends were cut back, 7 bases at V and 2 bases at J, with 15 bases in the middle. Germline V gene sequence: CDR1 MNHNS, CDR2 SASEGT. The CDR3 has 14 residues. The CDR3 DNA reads TGTGCCAGCAACAAGTGGGTCCACCCCTACGAGCAGTACTTC. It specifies CASNKWVHPYEQYF.

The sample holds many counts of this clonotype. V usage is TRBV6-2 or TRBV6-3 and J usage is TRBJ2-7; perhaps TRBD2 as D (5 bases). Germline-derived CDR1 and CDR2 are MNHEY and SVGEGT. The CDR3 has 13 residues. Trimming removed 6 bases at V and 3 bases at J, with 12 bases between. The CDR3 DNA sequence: TGTGCCAGCAGACTAGTTGAATACTACGAGCAGTACTTC. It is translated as CASRLVEYYEQYF.

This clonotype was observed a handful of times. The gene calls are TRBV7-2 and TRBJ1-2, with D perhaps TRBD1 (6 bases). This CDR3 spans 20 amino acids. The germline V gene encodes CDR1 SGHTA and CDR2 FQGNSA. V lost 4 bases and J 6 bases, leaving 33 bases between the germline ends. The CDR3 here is CASSYPGVGPGASGEDGYTF. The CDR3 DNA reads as TGTGCCAGCAGCTACCCGGGGGTTGGGCCAGGGGCTTCGGGGGAGGATGGCTACACCTTC.

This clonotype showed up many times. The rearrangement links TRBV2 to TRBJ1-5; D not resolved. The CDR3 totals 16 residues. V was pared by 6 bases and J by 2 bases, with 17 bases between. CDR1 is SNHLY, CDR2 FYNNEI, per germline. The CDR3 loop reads CASSRGPARGNQPQHF. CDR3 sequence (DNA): TGTGCCAGCAGCCGAGGACCGGCTCGGGGCAATCAGCCCCAGCATTTT.

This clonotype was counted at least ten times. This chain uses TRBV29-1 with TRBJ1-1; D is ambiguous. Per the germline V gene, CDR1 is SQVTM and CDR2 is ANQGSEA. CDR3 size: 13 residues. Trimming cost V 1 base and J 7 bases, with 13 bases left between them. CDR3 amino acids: CSVEGMEGVEAFF. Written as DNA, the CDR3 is TGCAGCGTTGAAGGGATGGAGGGTGTTGAAGCTTTCTTT.

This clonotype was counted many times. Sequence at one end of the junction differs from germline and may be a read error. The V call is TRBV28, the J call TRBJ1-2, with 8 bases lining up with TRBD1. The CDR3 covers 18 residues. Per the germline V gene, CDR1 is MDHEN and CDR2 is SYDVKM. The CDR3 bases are TGTGCCAGTAGTTTGGCGGAAAGGACAGGGTGGTGGAACTATGGCTACACCTTC. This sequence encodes CASSLAERTGWWNYGYTF.

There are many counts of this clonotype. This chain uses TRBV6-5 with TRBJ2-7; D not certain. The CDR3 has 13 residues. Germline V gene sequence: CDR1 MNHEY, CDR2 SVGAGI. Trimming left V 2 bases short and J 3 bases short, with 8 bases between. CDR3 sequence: CASSYQLYYEQYF. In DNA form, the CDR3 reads TGTGCCAGCAGTTACCAGTTATACTACGAGCAGTACTTC.

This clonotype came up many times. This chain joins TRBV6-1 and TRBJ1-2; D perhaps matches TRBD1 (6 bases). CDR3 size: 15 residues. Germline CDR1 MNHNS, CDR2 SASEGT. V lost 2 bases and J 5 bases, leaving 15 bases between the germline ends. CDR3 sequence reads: CASSESAGAIYGYTF. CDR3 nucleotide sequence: TGTGCCAGCAGTGAATCCGCAGGGGCTATATATGGCTACACCTTC.

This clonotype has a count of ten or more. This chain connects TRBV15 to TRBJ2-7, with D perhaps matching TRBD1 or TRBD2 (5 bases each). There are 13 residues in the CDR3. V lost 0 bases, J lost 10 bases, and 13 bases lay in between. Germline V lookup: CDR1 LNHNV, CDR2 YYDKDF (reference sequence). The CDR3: CATSRDRDPRQYF. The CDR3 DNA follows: TGTGCCACCAGCAGAGATCGGGACCCCCGACAGTACTTC.

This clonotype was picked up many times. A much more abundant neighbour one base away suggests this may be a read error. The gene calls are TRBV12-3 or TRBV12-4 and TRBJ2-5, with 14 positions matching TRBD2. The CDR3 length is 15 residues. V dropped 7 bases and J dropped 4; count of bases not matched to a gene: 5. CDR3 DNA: TGTGCCAGCAACCTCGGACTAGCGGGAGGAGAGACCCAGTACTTC. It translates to CASNLGLAGGETQYF.